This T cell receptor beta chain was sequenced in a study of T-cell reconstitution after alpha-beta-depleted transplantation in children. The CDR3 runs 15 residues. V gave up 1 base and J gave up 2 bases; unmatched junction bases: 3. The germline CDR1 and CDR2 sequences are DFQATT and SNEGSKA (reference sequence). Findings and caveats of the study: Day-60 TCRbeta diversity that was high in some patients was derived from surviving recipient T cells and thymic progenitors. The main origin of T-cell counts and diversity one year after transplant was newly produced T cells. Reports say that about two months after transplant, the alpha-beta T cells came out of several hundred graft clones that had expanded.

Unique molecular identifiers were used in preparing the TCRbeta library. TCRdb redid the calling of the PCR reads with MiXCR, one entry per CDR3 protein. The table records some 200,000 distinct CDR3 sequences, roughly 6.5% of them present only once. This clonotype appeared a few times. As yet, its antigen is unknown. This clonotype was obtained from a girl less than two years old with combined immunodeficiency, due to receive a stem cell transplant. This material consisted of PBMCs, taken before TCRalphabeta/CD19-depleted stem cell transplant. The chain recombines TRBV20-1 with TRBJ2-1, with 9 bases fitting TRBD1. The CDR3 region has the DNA TGCAGTGCTAGAGGAGGGACAGGGACCTACAATGAGCAGTTCTTC. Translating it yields CSARGGTGTYNEQFF.